Listed below are T cell receptor beta chains from one sample, sequenced in a study of blood T cell repertoires in COVID-19. The repertoire was sequenced with immunoSEQ multiplex PCR; TCRdb's copy has only in-frame clones and lacks some. Of around 180,000 clones listed, about 81% were seen once; the top ten hold about 11%. Sequencing used peripheral blood. The receptors shown here come from a woman of 80 years or more with COVID-19, enrolled during active disease. Each CDR3 is given with its conserved first and last residue. Each record gives: D gene, J gene, clone size, V gene, CDR3 DNA, CDR3 protein. D genes are given only for firm matches. A row's size may be missing; if present it is once, few, many or a size class.

d_gene: -
j_gene: TRBJ2-7
abundance: few
v_gene: TRBV2
CDR3nt: TGTGCCAGCAGTGATGGAGTGATCTCCTACGAGCAGTACTTC
CDR3aa: CASSDGVISYEQYF

d_gene: -
j_gene: TRBJ1-3
abundance: -
v_gene: TRBV10-3
CDR3nt: TGTGCCATCAGTGGCACAGACTCTGGAAACACCATATATTTT
CDR3aa: CAISGTDSGNTIYF

d_gene: TRBD2
j_gene: TRBJ2-1
abundance: -
v_gene: TRBV16
CDR3nt: TGTGCCAGCAGCCAACCTTCGGGAGCTAGCGGGGGGGGCAGGAATGAGCAGTTCTTC
CDR3aa: CASSQPSGASGGGRNEQFF

d_gene: -
j_gene: TRBJ2-7
abundance: -
v_gene: TRBV7-2
CDR3nt: TGTGCCAGCAGCCCTTCCTACGAGCAGTACTTC
CDR3aa: CASSPSYEQYF

d_gene: -
j_gene: TRBJ1-4
abundance: -
v_gene: TRBV2
CDR3nt: TGTGCCAGCAGTGACCTGGGAGGTAATGAAAAACTGTTTTTT
CDR3aa: CASSDLGGNEKLFF

d_gene: -
j_gene: TRBJ2-1
abundance: -
v_gene: TRBV7-3
CDR3nt: TGTGCCAGCAGCCCTCGACTAGGATCCTACAATGAGCAGTTCTTC
CDR3aa: CASSPRLGSYNEQFF

d_gene: -
j_gene: TRBJ2-1
abundance: once
v_gene: TRBV19
CDR3nt: TGTGCCAGTAGTAAAAGCGTCCCTAATGAGCAGTTCTTC
CDR3aa: CASSKSVPNEQFF

d_gene: TRBD2
j_gene: TRBJ2-1
abundance: -
v_gene: TRBV7-9
CDR3nt: TGTGCCAGCAGCTCCGGGACTAGCGGGACCGATGAGCAGTTCTTC
CDR3aa: CASSSGTSGTDEQFF

d_gene: TRBD2
j_gene: TRBJ2-5
abundance: many
v_gene: TRBV9
CDR3nt: TGTGCCAGCAGCGTAGTGCGGGGGGGCGAAGAGACCCAGTACTTC
CDR3aa: CASSVVRGGEETQYF

d_gene: TRBD2
j_gene: TRBJ2-3
abundance: -
v_gene: TRBV20-1
CDR3nt: TGCAGTGCTAGTGCGGGAGGCACAGATACGCAGTATTTT
CDR3aa: CSASAGGTDTQYF

d_gene: TRBD1
j_gene: TRBJ1-2
abundance: -
v_gene: TRBV2
CDR3nt: TGTGCCAGCAGGACCGGGACAGGCGGAGGCTACACCTTC
CDR3aa: CASRTGTGGGYTF

d_gene: TRBD2
j_gene: TRBJ2-5
abundance: -
v_gene: TRBV3-1/TRBV3-2
CDR3nt: TGTGCCAGCAGCCAAGATCGGAGTAGCGGGGATTGGGAGACCCAGTACTTC
CDR3aa: CASSQDRSSGDWETQYF

d_gene: -
j_gene: TRBJ2-6
abundance: -
v_gene: TRBV30
CDR3nt: TGTGCCTATGATCCGGGACTGACCTCGCGGGGGGCCAACGTCCTGACTTTC
CDR3aa: CAYDPGLTSRGANVLTF

d_gene: -
j_gene: TRBJ2-3
abundance: -
v_gene: TRBV5-1
CDR3nt: TGCGCCAGCAGCTTGGAGCACGTCGGCACAGATACGCAGTATTTT
CDR3aa: CASSLEHVGTDTQYF

d_gene: -
j_gene: TRBJ2-7
abundance: -
v_gene: TRBV24-1
CDR3nt: TGTGCCACCAGTGATTCGGACAGCTACGAGCAGTACTTC
CDR3aa: CATSDSDSYEQYF

d_gene: TRBD1
j_gene: TRBJ2-7
abundance: -
v_gene: TRBV5-4
CDR3nt: TGTGCCAGCAGCTTGACAGGGGGAGGCTACGAGCAGTACTTC
CDR3aa: CASSLTGGGYEQYF

d_gene: -
j_gene: TRBJ2-3
abundance: once
v_gene: TRBV5-6
CDR3nt: TGTGCCAGCAGCCTCACGAACTGGACAGGGAGGGCGGCAGATACGCAGTATTTT
CDR3aa: CASSLTNWTGRAADTQYF

d_gene: -
j_gene: TRBJ2-2
abundance: -
v_gene: TRBV9
CDR3nt: TGTGCCAGCAGCGCTCCTTTGGGCCGCTCTGCCGGGGAGCTGTTTTTT
CDR3aa: CASSAPLGRSAGELFF

d_gene: -
j_gene: TRBJ2-7
abundance: -
v_gene: TRBV10-3
CDR3nt: TGTGCCATCAGTGTGTTGGAAAAACAGCTAAACTACGAGCAGTACTTC
CDR3aa: CAISVLEKQLNYEQYF

d_gene: TRBD2
j_gene: TRBJ2-7
abundance: -
v_gene: TRBV6-5
CDR3nt: TGTGCCAGCAGTTACCTGACTAGCGGGGTTCCCTACGAGCAGTACTTC
CDR3aa: CASSYLTSGVPYEQYF

d_gene: -
j_gene: TRBJ2-2
abundance: few
v_gene: TRBV28
CDR3nt: TGTGCCAGCAGTTTCCCAAGAGCCCCCGGGGAGCTGTTTTTT
CDR3aa: CASSFPRAPGELFF

d_gene: -
j_gene: TRBJ1-3
abundance: few
v_gene: TRBV30
CDR3nt: TGTGCCTGGAGCACAGGGTACTCTGGAAACACCATATATTTT
CDR3aa: CAWSTGYSGNTIYF

d_gene: -
j_gene: TRBJ1-2
abundance: -
v_gene: TRBV9
CDR3nt: TGTGCCAGCAGCGTAGGGCAGGCCAACTATGGCTACACCTTC
CDR3aa: CASSVGQANYGYTF

d_gene: TRBD1
j_gene: TRBJ2-7
abundance: -
v_gene: TRBV14
CDR3nt: TGTGCCAGCAGCCAAGTCCGGGACAGGGATGAATCCTACGAGCAGTACTTC
CDR3aa: CASSQVRDRDESYEQYF

d_gene: TRBD2
j_gene: TRBJ2-3
abundance: few
v_gene: TRBV4-2
CDR3nt: TGTGCCAGCAGCCAAGGTCGATCTAGCGGGGATGTCACAGATACGCAGTATTTT
CDR3aa: CASSQGRSSGDVTDTQYF

d_gene: -
j_gene: TRBJ2-7
abundance: once
v_gene: TRBV7-2
CDR3nt: TGTGCCAGCAGCTTAGGTCCGGGTTCCGAGCAGTACTTC
CDR3aa: CASSLGPGSEQYF

d_gene: -
j_gene: TRBJ2-1
abundance: -
v_gene: TRBV9
CDR3nt: TGTGCCAGCAGCGTAGTTGGGACACAGCAGTTCTTC
CDR3aa: CASSVVGTQQFF

d_gene: -
j_gene: TRBJ1-2
abundance: -
v_gene: TRBV24-1
CDR3nt: TGTGCCACCAGCGACATCTATGGCTACACCTTC
CDR3aa: CATSDIYGYTF

d_gene: TRBD2
j_gene: TRBJ2-1
abundance: -
v_gene: TRBV28
CDR3nt: TGTGCCAGCAGTTTCCAGCGGGAGCAATACGGCTACAATGAGCAGTTCTTC
CDR3aa: CASSFQREQYGYNEQFF

d_gene: -
j_gene: TRBJ2-1
abundance: -
v_gene: TRBV18
CDR3nt: TGTGCCAGCTCACCAAGTCCCGGGGGACACAATGAGCAGTTCTTC
CDR3aa: CASSPSPGGHNEQFF

d_gene: -
j_gene: TRBJ1-6
abundance: -
v_gene: TRBV2
CDR3nt: TGTGCCAGCAGGGAACAGGGTTACAGGAATTCACCCCTCCACTTT
CDR3aa: CASREQGYRNSPLHF

d_gene: -
j_gene: TRBJ1-5
abundance: -
v_gene: TRBV5-6
CDR3nt: TGTGCCAGCAGCTTGTGGCGCAATCAGCCCCAGCATTTT
CDR3aa: CASSLWRNQPQHF

d_gene: -
j_gene: TRBJ1-1
abundance: -
v_gene: TRBV11-2
CDR3nt: TGTGCCAGCACACACAGGATGAACACTGAAGCTTTCTTT
CDR3aa: CASTHRMNTEAFF

d_gene: TRBD1
j_gene: TRBJ1-2
abundance: -
v_gene: TRBV5-4
CDR3nt: TGTGCCAGCAGTGCCAACAGGGGGCGTAGCTATGGCTACACCTTC
CDR3aa: CASSANRGRSYGYTF

d_gene: -
j_gene: TRBJ2-5
abundance: -
v_gene: TRBV3-1/TRBV3-2
CDR3nt: TGTGCCAGCAGCCCGCAGATCGGTGGGACTGAGACCCAGTACTTC
CDR3aa: CASSPQIGGTETQYF

d_gene: TRBD2
j_gene: TRBJ2-1
abundance: -
v_gene: TRBV5-6
CDR3nt: TGTGCCAGCAGCTTGCTGGGTAGCGGGAGGGGCCCGCAGTTCTTC
CDR3aa: CASSLLGSGRGPQFF

d_gene: -
j_gene: TRBJ2-2
abundance: -
v_gene: TRBV5-6
CDR3nt: TGTGCCAGCAGCTTGGCAGGGGGAGGCGGGGAGCTGTTTTTT
CDR3aa: CASSLAGGGGELFF

d_gene: TRBD1
j_gene: TRBJ1-4
abundance: few
v_gene: TRBV5-1
CDR3nt: TGCGCCAGCAGCCTCAGGGGGCGCAGGGATGAAAAACTGTTTTTT
CDR3aa: CASSLRGRRDEKLFF

d_gene: TRBD1
j_gene: TRBJ1-5
abundance: -
v_gene: TRBV28
CDR3nt: TGTGCCAGCCACCGGGACAGGGGAGCACAGCCCCAGCATTTT
CDR3aa: CASHRDRGAQPQHF

d_gene: TRBD1
j_gene: TRBJ1-3
abundance: -
v_gene: TRBV9
CDR3nt: TGTGCCAGCAGCGTAGGTGCCCAGGGGGCGTCCGGAAACACCATATATTTT
CDR3aa: CASSVGAQGASGNTIYF

d_gene: TRBD1
j_gene: TRBJ1-5
abundance: few
v_gene: TRBV6-1
CDR3nt: TGTGCCAGCAGTGACAGGGGGGGCAATCAGCCCCAGCATTTT
CDR3aa: CASSDRGGNQPQHF

d_gene: -
j_gene: TRBJ2-3
abundance: -
v_gene: TRBV29-1
CDR3nt: TGCAGCGTTGAGGGCGGAAAGAGGGCAGATACGCAGTATTTT
CDR3aa: CSVEGGKRADTQYF

d_gene: -
j_gene: TRBJ1-2
abundance: -
v_gene: TRBV24-1
CDR3nt: TGTGCCACCAGTGATTTACCCGGGAGGGGTGAGGGCTACACCTTC
CDR3aa: CATSDLPGRGEGYTF

d_gene: -
j_gene: TRBJ1-2
abundance: -
v_gene: TRBV5-1
CDR3nt: TGCGCCAGCAACCCGGGATTGGGATCTAGCTATGGCTACACCTTC
CDR3aa: CASNPGLGSSYGYTF

d_gene: -
j_gene: TRBJ1-1
abundance: few
v_gene: TRBV18
CDR3nt: TGTGCCAGCTCGAGCTTTGAGGTTTTAAAAGCTTTCTTT
CDR3aa: CASSSFEVLKAFF

d_gene: -
j_gene: TRBJ2-1
abundance: -
v_gene: TRBV18
CDR3nt: TGTGCCAGCTCACCATTATCTGTTAGCTCCTACAATGAGCAGTTCTTC
CDR3aa: CASSPLSVSSYNEQFF

d_gene: -
j_gene: TRBJ2-4
abundance: few
v_gene: TRBV7-6
CDR3nt: TGTGCCAGCAGCCCCACCGGTATAGCCAAAAACATTCAGTACTTC
CDR3aa: CASSPTGIAKNIQYF